A selection of T cell receptor beta chains follows, all from one sample in a study of blood T cell repertoires in COVID-19. Assay used: immunoSEQ multiplex PCR; TCRdb lists only in-frame clones, some missing. The data hold roughly 140,000 clones, with around 78% observed a single time. Sequences were obtained from peripheral blood. The receptor set was obtained from a woman in her sixties with acute or convalescent COVID-19. The conserved cysteine and the conserved F or W are not part of the CDR3 here. The order of the fields is J gene, CDR3 length, V gene, CDR3 protein.

TRBJ2-7 | 12 | TRBV10-3 | AISEGRGDSEQY
TRBJ1-1 | 14 | TRBV6-5 | ASSSQTGGLGTEAF
TRBJ2-7 | 12 | TRBV30 | AWRRRRQSSGQY
TRBJ1-1 | 11 | TRBV5-1 | ASSLNMNTEAF
TRBJ2-2 | 15 | TRBV12-5 | ASGLVLENPHAGELF
TRBJ1-1 | 10 | TRBV6-2/TRBV6-3 | ASSYGSTGAF
TRBJ1-4 | 12 | TRBV7-9 | ASSSGTANEKLF
TRBJ2-1 | 13 | TRBV29-1 | SVEGGDREDNEQF
TRBJ2-1 | 14 | TRBV12-5 | ASGLQGAREVHEQF
TRBJ1-5 | 11 | TRBV6-5 | ASSPPRWKPQH
TRBJ2-2 | 11 | TRBV5-1 | ASTTRNTGELF
TRBJ1-6 | 11 | TRBV28 | ASSVTVNSPLH
TRBJ2-1 | 11 | TRBV7-8 | ASSSNTLAEQF
TRBJ1-1 | 14 | TRBV19 | ATGGTGGPLGTEAF
TRBJ2-7 | 14 | TRBV9 | ASSVEPGLANYEQY
TRBJ2-2 | 16 | TRBV9 | ASSVKRWSPLNTGELF
TRBJ2-7 | 14 | TRBV7-9 | ASSLVRGGSSYEQY
TRBJ1-5 | 13 | TRBV10-2 | ASSEVAGPYQPQH
TRBJ2-7 | 12 | TRBV29-1 | SVVPGLNPYEQY
TRBJ1-1 | 15 | TRBV2 | ASSESIGRGIKTEAF
TRBJ2-2 | 16 | TRBV28 | ASSLMTSGAPSTGELF
TRBJ2-7 | 12 | TRBV9 | ASSVVSGRGEQY
TRBJ1-5 | 16 | TRBV30 | AWSVGGTGFHSNQPQH
TRBJ2-7 | 12 | TRBV15 | ATSRVLLSYEQY
TRBJ2-2 | 13 | TRBV5-1 | ASSLGDRDTGELF
TRBJ1-4 | 15 | TRBV10-3 | AGILRDRESTNEKLF
TRBJ2-4 | 10 | TRBV29-1 | SASGEKNIQY
TRBJ2-7 | 15 | TRBV27 | ASSLSLRLAGGNEQY
TRBJ1-2 | 13 | TRBV27 | ASRIGGGLYYGYT
TRBJ2-7 | 12 | TRBV7-9 | ASSLTGTGDEQY
TRBJ1-6 | 13 | TRBV5-1 | ASSLDTGVPTPLH
TRBJ2-1 | 11 | TRBV2 | ASSGGGLDEQF
TRBJ2-7 | 12 | TRBV9 | ASSVQTGSSEQY
TRBJ2-3 | 11 | TRBV4-1 | ASSFGLTDTQY
TRBJ2-7 | 11 | TRBV5-1 | ASSWAGEYEQY
TRBJ2-7 | 17 | TRBV10-3 | AISESNREGRGGLYEQY
TRBJ1-2 | 11 | TRBV27 | ASSFSSTGGYT
TRBJ1-5 | 14 | TRBV18 | ASSPGYRGSNQPQH
TRBJ1-5 | 15 | TRBV10-2 | ASSESVWRESNQPQH
TRBJ2-2 | 16 | TRBV19 | ASSIRASGSGNTGELF
TRBJ1-6 | 13 | TRBV6-1 | ASSDYKTYNSPLH
TRBJ1-6 | 13 | TRBV9 | ASSALAGGNSPLH
TRBJ1-5 | 10 | TRBV10-2 | ASSESRQPQH